This T cell receptor beta chain was captured in a study of regulatory T cells in long-lasting Graves disease. Overall study results and limits: TRBV28, TRBJ1-2 and TRBJ2-5 emerged as the favored segments in persistent disease. Accuracy might have suffered from few samples.

Sequencing libraries for TCR beta were prepared with iRepertoire HTBI primers and Arm-PCR of CDR3 regions. MiXCR was run by TCRdb on the multiplex PCR reads, yielding one entry per CDR3 protein. The sample has approximately 440,000 distinct CDR3 sequences; 23% are singletons. This clonotype was detected ten times or more. As yet, its antigen is unknown. J gave up 5 bases and V 5 bases, and 2 bases lay outside the gene matches. Germline V lookup: CDR1 PRHDT, CDR2 FYEKMQ (reference sequence). The CDR3 has 13 amino acids. The time point: persistent/refractory GD, antithyroid drugs over 5 years with positive TRAb. Extracted PBMC RNA gave rise to the TCR library. Graves' disease diagnosis followed American Thyroid Association guidelines.

The chain carries TRBV13 and TRBJ1-4; 7 bases agree with TRBD1. The sample was peripheral blood mononuclear cells (PBMCs), taken when the disease was refractory, from a patient treated with antithyroid drugs. This receptor was taken from a female donor with Graves disease. This CDR3 reads CASSTGQNEKLFF. CDR3 sequence (DNA): TGTGCCAGCAGCACGGGACAGAATGAAAAACTGTTTTTT. Supplemented by reference TRBV13 and TRBJ1-4, the full variable domain reads AAGVIQSPRHLIKEKRETATLKCYPIPRHDTVYWYQQGPGQDPQFLISFYEKMQSDKGSIPDRFSAQQFSDYHSELNMSSLELGDSALYFCASSTGQNEKLFFGSGTQLSVL.